Shown below are 32 T cell receptor beta chains from a single sample sequenced in a study of cytomegalovirus exposure and HLA in healthy donors. PCR was performed using 60 Vbeta and 13 Jbeta primers. The protocol was immunoSEQ multiplex PCR, while the TCRdb copy is restricted to in-frame clones and leaves out a portion. The sample yields about 200,000 clones, of which the top ten take up roughly 0.7%. Sequencing was done on a sample of PBMCs. These receptors came from a boy younger than 18 in good health and CMV-seronegative.

The chain uses TRBV6-5 and TRBJ1-2; 8 nucleotides align to TRBD1. Germline CDR1 and CDR2: MNHEY and SVGAGI. This CDR3 has 14 residues. Trimming took 6 bases from V and 7 from J; bases not matched to a gene: 10. CDR3 sequence reads: CASSLESGGRGYTF. The DNA for the CDR3 is TGTGCCAGCAGCCTCGAGTCAGGGGGCCGTGGCTACACCTTC.

J is TRBJ2-1 and V is TRBV9; TRBD1 matches at 7 bases. Germline CDR1 reads SGDLS; CDR2 reads YYNGEE. J was trimmed by 4 bases and V by 0 bases; bases with no gene match: 7. This CDR3 spans 16 amino acids. CDR3: CASSVGSARGYNEQFF. DNA of the CDR3: TGTGCCAGCAGCGTAGGATCGGCCAGGGGGTACAATGAGCAGTTCTTC. Full variable domain (missing parts from reference TRBV9 and TRBJ2-1): DSGVTQTPKHLITATGQRVTLRCSPRSGDLSVYWYQQSLDQGLQFLIQYYNGEERAKGNILERFSAQQFPDLHSELNLSSLELGDSALYFCASSVGSARGYNEQFFGPGTRLTVL.

The chain joins TRBV18 to TRBJ1-1; 10 bases line up with TRBD1. Germline values: CDR1 KGHSH, CDR2 LQKENI. The CDR3 is 16 amino acids. The V segment lost 4 bases and the J segment 1 base; nucleotides outside the gene matches: 6. CDR3: CASSLDRGRRNTEAFF. As DNA, the CDR3 is TGTGCCAGCTCACTTGACAGGGGGCGACGGAACACTGAAGCTTTCTTT.

The V gene is TRBV7-2, the J gene TRBJ2-5; D uncertain. This CDR3 is 13 amino acids long. The V and J ends lost 5 bases and 4 bases respectively, with 11 bases between them. The germline V gene encodes CDR1 SGHTA and CDR2 FQGNSA. In DNA form, the CDR3 reads TGTGCCAGCAGCCATTACAGTGCAGAGACCCAGTACTTC. This encodes CASSHYSAETQYF.

The rearrangement uses TRBV9 and TRBJ2-7; TRBD1 agrees at 10 bases. V was pared by 4 bases and J by 3 bases, with 4 bases of the junction left unmatched. The length of the CDR3 is 14 residues. CDR1 SGDLS and CDR2 YYNGEE come from the germline V gene. CDR3 sequence: CASSLGQGGYEQYF. The CDR3 DNA reads as TGTGCCAGCAGCCTTGGACAGGGGGGCTACGAGCAGTACTTC.

J is TRBJ1-1 and V is TRBV9; D remains ambiguous. Germline V CDR1 and CDR2: SGDLS, YYNGEE. V shed 4 bases and J shed 1 base, with 11 bases lying between them. There are 14 residues in the CDR3. This chain's CDR3 is CASSRTRWNTEAFF. CDR3 in DNA: TGTGCCAGCAGCCGGACTAGATGGAACACTGAAGCTTTCTTT. The full variable domain, rest sourced from reference TRBV9 and TRBJ1-1, is DSGVTQTPKHLITATGQRVTLRCSPRSGDLSVYWYQQSLDQGLQFLIQYYNGEERAKGNILERFSAQQFPDLHSELNLSSLELGDSALYFCASSRTRWNTEAFFGQGTRLTVV.

CDR3 loop: CASRLSGTYEQYF. The CDR3 DNA is TGTGCCAGTAGGCTATCCGGGACCTACGAGCAGTACTTC. J is TRBJ2-7 and V is TRBV19; D is possibly TRBD2 (5 bases). This CDR3 is 13 amino acids long. CDR1 LNHDA and CDR2 SQIVND come from the germline V gene (reference sequence). Trimming removed 6 bases at V and 2 bases at J, with 11 bases between.

The J gene is TRBJ2-1, the V gene TRBV7-6; a possible D gene is TRBD2 (6 bases). Per the germline V gene, CDR1 is SGHVS and CDR2 is FNYEAQ. CDR3 size: 16 residues. V lost 1 base, J lost 2 bases, and 12 bases lay in between. CDR3 DNA: TGTGCCAGCAGCTTAGGGCCGGGGAGGACCTACAATGAGCAGTTCTTC. Encoded protein: CASSLGPGRTYNEQFF.

J is TRBJ2-7 and V is TRBV15, with TRBD1 as a possible D gene (6 bases). CDR1 and CDR2 from the germline V gene are LNHNV and YYDKDF (reference sequence). The germline V and J ends were trimmed by 3 bases and 4 bases, with 13 bases remaining between them. The CDR3 sequence is 14 residues long. The CDR3, as DNA: TGTGCCACCAGCAGCGGGCAGGGGCGTTACGAGCAGTACTTC. It yields the protein CATSSGQGRYEQYF.

The chain employs TRBV19 and TRBJ1-5; D unclear. Between the trimmed V and J ends, which lost 5 bases and 1 base, there was a span of 12 bases. The CDR3 is made up of 15 amino acids. Germline CDR1 is LNHDA and CDR2 is SQIVND (reference sequence). The CDR3 DNA follows: TGTGCCAGTAGTCAGTGGCACGAAAGCAATCAGCCCCAGCATTTT. Translated: CASSQWHESNQPQHF.

The rearrangement uses TRBV15 and TRBJ2-5; possibly TRBD2 for D (5 bases). The J call may be faulty, since TRBJ2-7 better matches the DNA end. The CDR3 length is 16 residues. Germline CDR1 and CDR2: LNHNV and YYDKDF (reference sequence). CDR3 coding DNA: TGTGCCACCAGCAGAGATGTCGGGATGGGAATGTACGAGCAGTACTTC. Its protein product is CATSRDVGMGMYEQYF.

The genes are TRBV7-2 and TRBJ1-1; D may be TRBD1 (6 bases). The V gene's germline CDR1 is SGHTA and CDR2 FQGNSA. Between the trimmed V and J ends, which lost 5 bases and 6 bases, there was a span of 25 bases. The CDR3 is 17 residues long. The chain's CDR3 is CASSPPRGQIKWAEAFF. CDR3 bases: TGTGCCAGCAGCCCCCCTCGGGGACAAATTAAATGGGCTGAAGCTTTCTTT.

The chain has TRBV5-5 and TRBJ2-1; D gene uncertain. Germline V gives CDR1 SGHKS, CDR2 YYEKEE (reference sequence). V lost 0 bases and J lost 15, with 13 bases in between. The CDR3 is 12 amino acids. CDR3 sequence reads: CASSLAPTGGFF. The DNA for the CDR3 is TGTGCCAGCAGCTTGGCCCCGACTGGCGGGTTCTTC.

The chain links TRBV9 to TRBJ1-4; TRBD1 might be the D (5 bases). The germline V gene encodes CDR1 SGDLS and CDR2 YYNGEE. The CDR3 length is 16 residues. The V end lost 4 bases, the J end lost 3 bases, and 16 bases lay between the germline ends. This chain's CDR3 is CASSPRGVRSNEKLFF. The CDR3 DNA follows: TGTGCCAGCAGCCCTCGGGGGGTCCGGTCTAATGAAAAACTGTTTTTT.

This chain links TRBV19 with TRBJ2-1; TRBD2 agrees at 14 bases. The CDR3 contains 15 residues. CDR1 is LNHDA, CDR2 SQIVND, per germline (reference sequence). J was trimmed by 12 bases and V by 1 base; bases with no gene match: 5. The CDR3 DNA sequence: TGTGCCAGTAGTATAGTCCCCGGACTAGCGGGGGGGCAGTTCTTC. Protein sequence: CASSIVPGLAGGQFF.

This rearrangement joins TRBV9 to TRBJ2-3; 7 bases are shared with TRBD2. Trimming took 3 bases from V and 0 from J; bases not matched to a gene: 4. The germline gives CDR1 SGDLS, CDR2 YYNGEE. The CDR3 sequence is 15 residues long. The CDR3: CASSAGGRSTDTQYF. CDR3 bases: TGTGCCAGCAGCGCCGGGGGGAGAAGCACAGATACGCAGTATTTT.

The chain has TRBV5-1 and TRBJ1-1; TRBD1 agrees at 7 bases. The CDR3 is 16 amino acids. CDR1 is SGHRS, CDR2 YFSETQ, per germline. The junction had 7 bases not matched to a gene; V was cut back by 1 base and J by 1 base. In DNA, the CDR3 is TGCGCCAGCAGCTTGCCGACAGGGAGGCAGAACACTGAAGCTTTCTTT. Residues: CASSLPTGRQNTEAFF.

J is TRBJ2-7 and V is TRBV11-2, with D possibly matching TRBD2 (6 bases). This CDR3 contains 15 residues. Trimming took off 2 bases at V and 4 bases at J, with 15 bases between the two ends. The V gene's germline CDR1 is SGHAT and CDR2 FQNNGV. The CDR3 sequence is CASSLNSQGGYEQYF. CDR3 bases: TGTGCCAGCAGCTTAAATTCGCAGGGAGGTTACGAGCAGTACTTC.

The chain has TRBV11-1 and TRBJ2-1; 8 bases fit TRBD1. The CDR3 covers 16 residues. Germline CDR1 reads SGHAT; CDR2 reads FQDESV (reference sequence). J was trimmed by 5 bases and V by 1 base; bases with no gene match: 7. CDR3 sequence: CASSLDLGQVHNEQFF. CDR3 nucleotides: TGTGCCAGCAGCTTAGACTTGGGACAGGTCCACAATGAGCAGTTCTTC.

The chain links TRBV5-1 to TRBJ1-6, with TRBD1 as a possible D gene (6 bases). The V end lost 0 bases, the J end lost 10 bases, and 14 bases lay between the germline ends. CDR3 length: 15 residues. Per the germline V gene, CDR1 is SGHRS and CDR2 is YFSETQ. The chain's CDR3 is CASSLEGQDSSPLHF. CDR3 coding DNA: TGCGCCAGCAGCTTGGAAGGTCAGGACAGCTCACCCCTCCACTTT.

The gene calls are TRBV5-6 and TRBJ1-2, with 8 bases that match TRBD1. Germline trimming cut 3 bases from V and 2 bases from J; bases unmatched to any gene: 3. Germline loops: CDR1 SGHDT, CDR2 YYEEEE. This CDR3 region has 14 residues. In DNA form, the CDR3 reads TGTGCCAGCAGCTGGGGACAGGAGAACTATGGCTACACCTTC. Its protein is CASSWGQENYGYTF.

V gene TRBV13 combines with J gene TRBJ2-5; D call uncertain. From germline, CDR1 is PRHDT and CDR2 FYEKMQ (reference sequence). With 4 bases removed from V and 0 bases from J, the gap between germline ends came to 9 bases. The CDR3 sequence is 14 residues long. Written as DNA, the CDR3 is TGTGCCAGCAGCTCAAGACTGGACCAAGAGACCCAGTACTTC. Protein sequence: CASSSRLDQETQYF.

J is TRBJ2-3 and V is TRBV11-3; 7 nucleotides line up with TRBD1. Germline-derived CDR1 and CDR2 are SGHNT and YENEEA. The V and J ends lost 1 base and 3 bases, in that order; junction bases with no gene match: 1. The CDR3 loop spans 14 amino acids. The CDR3 is CASSLGQGTDTQYF. The CDR3, as DNA: TGTGCCAGCAGCTTAGGACAGGGTACAGATACGCAGTATTTT.

The chain combines TRBV6-1 with TRBJ2-2, with no clear D. The CDR3 totals 13 residues. The germline V gene encodes CDR1 MNHNS and CDR2 SASEGT. V lost 2 bases and J lost 3, with 4 bases in between. The CDR3 loop reads CASSELYTGELFF. CDR3 nucleotide sequence: TGTGCCAGCAGTGAACTTTACACCGGGGAGCTGTTTTTT.

This chain links TRBV11-1 with TRBJ2-7; TRBD2 is a possible D gene (6 bases). The V gene's germline CDR1 is SGHAT and CDR2 FQDESV (reference sequence). This CDR3 has 14 residues. Deletions cut 7 bases from V and 5 bases from J, with 18 bases between. Written as DNA, the CDR3 is TGTGCCAGCACCTCCCCTAGCGTGGGGCACGAGCAGTACTTC. Translating gives CASTSPSVGHEQYF.

This chain connects TRBV4-1 to TRBJ2-7; TRBD2 aligns across 16 bases. The length of the CDR3 is 19 residues. Germline CDR1 is MGHRA and CDR2 is YSYEKL. V shed 1 base, J shed 0 bases, and the junction held 6 bases outside the gene matches. CDR3 coding DNA: TGCGCCAGCAGCCAAGTCCAGGGACTAGCGGGGGGGATCTCCTACGAGCAGTACTTC. This sequence encodes CASSQVQGLAGGISYEQYF.

The V gene is TRBV7-2, the J gene TRBJ2-7; D is unclear. The V and J ends lost 1 base and 0 bases respectively, with 13 bases between them. Germline CDR1 and CDR2: SGHTA and FQGNSA. The CDR3 is 16 amino acids. For the CDR3, the DNA is TGTGCCAGCAGCTTAGACACATATCCCGTCTCCTACGAGCAGTACTTC. It yields the protein CASSLDTYPVSYEQYF.

The V and J genes are TRBV27 and TRBJ1-6, with D uncertain. The V end was cut by 8 bases, the J end by 0 bases, with 11 bases between. This CDR3 contains 15 residues. The germline V gene has CDR1 MNHEY and CDR2 SMNVEV (reference sequence). The CDR3 sequence: CASYSLSSYNSPLHF. For the CDR3, the DNA is TGTGCCAGCTATTCCCTGAGCTCCTATAATTCACCCCTCCACTTT.

The rearrangement uses TRBV7-8 and TRBJ2-3, with 10 positions matching TRBD2. The junction had 17 bases not matched to a gene; V was cut back by 3 bases and J by 2 bases. The CDR3 extends over 20 amino acids. Germline CDR1 is SGHVS and CDR2 is FQNEAQ. The DNA for the CDR3 is TGTGCCAGCAGCTTCCCCACCGTCACCGGGACTAGCGACTTCACAGATACGCAGTATTTT. Translation gives CASSFPTVTGTSDFTDTQYF. The entire variable domain, with the rest obtained from reference TRBV7-8 and TRBJ2-3, is as follows: GAGVSQSPRYKVAKRGQDVALRCDPISGHVSLFWYQQALGQGPEFLTYFQNEAQLDKSGLPSDRFFAERPEGSVSTLKIQRTQQEDSAVYLCASSFPTVTGTSDFTDTQYFGPGTRLTVL.

As for this clone: The sample carries other DNA sequences with the same CDR3. The chain uses TRBV19 and TRBJ2-7, with 8 bases identical to TRBD1. The germline CDR1 and CDR2 sequences are LNHDA and SQIVND (reference sequence). CDR3 length: 13 amino acids. J was trimmed by 4 bases and V by 3 bases; bases with no gene match: 2. CDR3 in DNA: TGTGCCAGTAGTATGCAGGGGGCATACGAGCAGTACTTC. Amino acids: CASSMQGAYEQYF.

J is TRBJ1-2 and V is TRBV7-9, with 8 bases matching TRBD1. The V segment lost 1 base and the J segment 3 bases; nucleotides outside the gene matches: 4. Per germline, CDR1 SEHNR and CDR2 FQNEAQ (reference sequence). CDR3 length: 15 amino acids. The CDR3 protein is CASSLGQGRHYGYTF. For the CDR3, the DNA is TGTGCCAGCAGCTTAGGACAGGGGAGACACTATGGCTACACCTTC.

The rearrangement joins TRBV5-6 to TRBJ2-2, with D maybe TRBD1 (6 bases). CDR1 and CDR2 from the germline V gene are SGHDT and YYEEEE. V dropped 4 bases and J dropped 3 bases, with 10 bases sitting between them. This CDR3 has 14 residues. The CDR3 is CASSRDTDTGELFF. CDR3 in DNA: TGTGCCAGCAGCCGGGACACCGACACCGGGGAGCTGTTTTTT. The full variable domain, completed using reference TRBV5-6 and TRBJ2-2, is DAGVTQSPTHLIKTRGQQVTLRCSPKSGHDTVSWYQQALGQGPQFIFQYYEEEERQRGNFPDRFSGHQFPNYSSELNVNALLLGDSALYLCASSRDTDTGELFFGEGSRLTVL.